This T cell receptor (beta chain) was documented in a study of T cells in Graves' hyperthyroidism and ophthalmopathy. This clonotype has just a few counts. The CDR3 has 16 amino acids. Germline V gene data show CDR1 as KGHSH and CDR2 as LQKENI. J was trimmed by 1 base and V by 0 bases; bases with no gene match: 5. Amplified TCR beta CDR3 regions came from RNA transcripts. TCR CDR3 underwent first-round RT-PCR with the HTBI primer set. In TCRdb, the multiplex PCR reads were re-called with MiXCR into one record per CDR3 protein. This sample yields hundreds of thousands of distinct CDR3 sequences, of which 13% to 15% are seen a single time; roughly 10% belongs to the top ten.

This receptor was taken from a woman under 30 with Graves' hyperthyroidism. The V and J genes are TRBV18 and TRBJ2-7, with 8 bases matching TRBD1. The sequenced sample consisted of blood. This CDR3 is CASSPPKGQGSYEQYF. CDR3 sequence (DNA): TGTGCCAGCTCACCACCGAAAGGACAGGGTTCCTACGAGCAGTACTTC.